The T cell receptor beta chain under discussion was sequenced for a study of OX40 agonist ivuxolimab in advanced cancers. This clone was recorded once. Generated by immunoSEQ multiplex PCR, the TCRdb table keeps only in-frame clones and is missing some. The sample contains about 52,000 clones, 75% to 90% of which appear only once. The V end was cut by 0 bases, the J end by 8 bases, with 15 bases between. The germline V gene has CDR1 SGHRS and CDR2 YFSETQ. CDR3 size: 15 residues. Here the sequenced sample was CD4+ or CD8+ T cells sorted from blood, taken in a trial of the OX40 agonist ivuxolimab. The chain uses TRBV5-1 and TRBJ1-5; no reliable D call. The source of this sequence is an adult with an advanced solid tumor such as melanoma, head and neck, liver or kidney cancer. Written as DNA, the CDR3 is TGCGCCAGCAGCTTGGAGGGAGGGCTGGTGGAGCCCCAGCATTTT. Encoded protein: CASSLEGGLVEPQHF.